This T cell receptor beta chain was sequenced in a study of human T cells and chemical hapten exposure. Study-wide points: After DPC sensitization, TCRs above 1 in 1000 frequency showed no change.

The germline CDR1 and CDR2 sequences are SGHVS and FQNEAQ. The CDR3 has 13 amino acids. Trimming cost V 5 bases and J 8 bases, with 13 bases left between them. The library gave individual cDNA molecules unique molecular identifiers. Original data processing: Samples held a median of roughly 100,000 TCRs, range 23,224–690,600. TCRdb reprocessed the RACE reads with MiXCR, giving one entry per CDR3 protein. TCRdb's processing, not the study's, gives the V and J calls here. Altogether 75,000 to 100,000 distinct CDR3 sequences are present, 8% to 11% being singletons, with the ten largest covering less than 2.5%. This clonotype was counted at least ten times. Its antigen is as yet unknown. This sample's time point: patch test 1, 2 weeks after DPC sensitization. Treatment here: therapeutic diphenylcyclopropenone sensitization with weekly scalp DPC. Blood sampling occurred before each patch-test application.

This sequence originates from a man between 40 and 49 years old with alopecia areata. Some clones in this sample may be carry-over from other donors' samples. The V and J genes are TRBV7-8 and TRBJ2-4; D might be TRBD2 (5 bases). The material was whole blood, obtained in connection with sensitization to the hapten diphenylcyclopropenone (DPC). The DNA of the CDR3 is TGTGCCAGCAGCATTGCGATGGAGGACATTCAGTACTTC. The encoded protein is CASSIAMEDIQYF.